This T cell receptor (beta chain) came from a study of neurological immune-mediated disorders. At least ten counts were recorded for this clonotype. Each TCR transcript was tagged with a 10-nucleotide random UMI during 5'RACE. Each CDR3 protein gets one entry after TCRdb re-called the 5' RACE reads with MiXCR. This table has roughly 65,000 distinct CDR3 sequences, roughly 3.7% appearing once. From germline, CDR1 is LGHDT and CDR2 YNNKEL (reference sequence). The V end was cut by 1 base, the J end by 5 bases, with 11 bases between. The CDR3 extends over 14 amino acids. This clonotype originated in a man in his fifties or sixties with multiple sclerosis. Sequencing was carried out using PBMCs. This chain connects TRBV3-1 to TRBJ1-1; the D gene is possibly TRBD1 (6 bases). Here the CDR3 DNA reads TGTGCCAGCAGCCAAGGGGGGGCAGTGACTGAAGCTTTCTTT. As protein: CASSQGGAVTEAFF.